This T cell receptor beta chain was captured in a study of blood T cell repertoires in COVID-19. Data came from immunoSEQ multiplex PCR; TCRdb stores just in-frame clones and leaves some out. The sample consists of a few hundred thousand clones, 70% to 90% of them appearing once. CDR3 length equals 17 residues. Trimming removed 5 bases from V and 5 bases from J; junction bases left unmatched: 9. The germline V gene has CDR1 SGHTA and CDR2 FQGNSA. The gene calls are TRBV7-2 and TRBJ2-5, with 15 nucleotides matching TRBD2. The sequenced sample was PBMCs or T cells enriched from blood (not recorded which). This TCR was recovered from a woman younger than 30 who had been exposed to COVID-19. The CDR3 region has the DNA TGTGCCAGCAGCCCGGGACTAGCGGGGGGCTTGGGGGAGACCCAGTACTTC. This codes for CASSPGLAGGLGETQYF.